Listed here are 23 T cell receptor beta chains from one sample, sequenced in a study of T-cell reconstitution after alpha-beta-depleted transplantation in children. The library targeted TCRbeta and was prepared with unique molecular identifiers. TCRdb reanalysed the PCR reads using MiXCR and keeps one entry per CDR3 protein. The sample contains over 150,000 distinct CDR3 sequences, about 7% of which appear only once. This specimen was PBMCs, taken before TCRalphabeta/CD19-depleted stem cell transplant. The source of these receptors is a boy between 2 and 10 years old with acute lymphoblastic leukemia, due to receive a stem cell transplant.

This clonotype showed up many times. The CDR3 DNA reads TGTGCCAGCAGTCCCCGGGGGGCATATGGCTACACCTTC. Amino acids: CASSPRGAYGYTF. The chain links TRBV27 to TRBJ1-2, with TRBD1 as a possible D gene (6 bases). Germline V CDR1 and CDR2: MNHEY, SMNVEV (reference sequence). The CDR3 length is 13 residues. With 5 bases removed from V and 5 bases from J, the gap between germline ends came to 12 bases.

This clonotype was detected many times. The chain carries TRBV7-8 and TRBJ2-2; no clear D gene. Trimming took off 3 bases at V and 5 bases at J, with 1 base between the two ends. Germline lookup yields CDR1 SGHVS and CDR2 FQNEAQ. The CDR3 totals 11 residues. CDR3 sequence (DNA): TGTGCCAGCAGCTTTACCGGGGAGCTGTTTTTT. It encodes CASSFTGELFF.

This clonotype was counted at least ten times. The chain recombines TRBV20-1 with TRBJ2-1; D might be TRBD2 (5 bases). Germline CDR1 DFQATT, CDR2 SNEGSKA (reference sequence). Trimming shortened V by 0 bases and J by 6 bases, and 6 bases separated the two germline ends. This CDR3 comprises 12 residues. The CDR3 reads CSAREDFNEQFF. As DNA, the CDR3 is TGCAGTGCTAGAGAGGACTTCAATGAGCAGTTCTTC.

This clonotype was observed many times. The V and J genes are TRBV29-1 and TRBJ2-1, with 11 bases fitting TRBD2. The CDR3 consists of 13 residues. Germline trimming cut 5 bases from V and 9 bases from J; bases unmatched to any gene: 6. Germline CDR1 and CDR2: SQVTM and ANQGSEA. CDR3 nucleotide sequence: TGCAGCGTTATACTAGCGGGAGTGTTTGAGCAGTTCTTC. It codes for CSVILAGVFEQFF.

The chain carries TRBV5-2 and TRBJ2-7; TRBD2 is taken as the D call from the table, unchecked against the DNA. TRBV5-2 is assigned pseudogene status. This CDR3 has 15 residues. DNA of the CDR3: TGTGCCAGGGGCCCTGGGTACGGATCCCCCTACGAGCAGTACTTC. Amino acid sequence: CARGPGYGSPYEQYF.

This clonotype was seen a handful of times. CDR3 protein: CASKAVAGGTDTQYF. The CDR3 DNA sequence: TGTGCCAGTAAGGCGGTGGCAGGGGGCACAGATACGCAGTATTTT. The chain employs TRBV19 and TRBJ2-3; tentatively, D is TRBD1 (6 bases). CDR3 length: 15 residues. Germline V gives CDR1 LNHDA, CDR2 SQIVND (reference sequence). Trimming left V 7 bases short and J 1 base short, with 15 bases between.

The V and J genes are TRBV3-1 and TRBJ2-1, with D perhaps TRBD1 (5 bases). The CDR3 runs to 13 residues. Looked up from germline, CDR1 is LGHDT and CDR2 is YNNKEL (reference sequence). V dropped 1 base and J dropped 8 bases, with 9 bases sitting between them. CDR3 sequence reads: CASSQVRGDEQFF. CDR3 bases: TGTGCCAGCAGCCAAGTAAGGGGCGATGAGCAGTTCTTC.

This clonotype was picked up many times. The chain uses TRBV28 and TRBJ1-6; the D gene is possibly TRBD1 (5 bases). V lost 4 bases and J 0 bases, leaving 7 bases between the germline ends. The V gene's germline CDR1 is MDHEN and CDR2 SYDVKM. The CDR3 extends over 15 amino acids. This chain's CDR3 is CASSWGGSYNSPLHF. DNA for the CDR3: TGTGCCAGCAGTTGGGGGGGCTCCTATAATTCACCCCTCCACTTT.

This clonotype was counted ten times or more. The rearrangement links TRBV7-8 to TRBJ1-5, with unresolved D. Germline lookup yields CDR1 SGHVS and CDR2 FQNEAQ. Trimming removed 5 bases at V and 5 bases at J, with 22 bases between. The CDR3 spans 17 residues. CDR3 sequence: CASSARGVGSQDQPQHF. The CDR3 coding sequence is TGTGCCAGCAGCGCCCGGGGAGTAGGGAGCCAAGATCAGCCCCAGCATTTT.

This clonotype was picked up many times. The CDR3 DNA reads TGCAGTGCTAGGCAGCAGGGGATAGGAAACACCATATATTTT. As protein: CSARQQGIGNTIYF. The chain couples TRBV20-1 to TRBJ1-3, with D possibly being TRBD1 (6 bases). Trimming removed 3 bases from V and 4 bases from J, with 13 bases in between. CDR3 size: 14 residues. Germline CDR1 DFQATT, CDR2 SNEGSKA (reference sequence).

The J gene is TRBJ2-7, the V gene TRBV30; possibly TRBD1 for D (6 bases). Trimming left V 4 bases short and J 6 bases short, with 19 bases between. Germline CDR1 GTSNPN, CDR2 SVGIG (reference sequence). This CDR3 is 14 amino acids long. The CDR3 here is CAWMGQGIFGEQYF. DNA of the CDR3: TGTGCCTGGATGGGGCAGGGGATCTTCGGCGAGCAGTACTTC.

The gene calls are TRBV10-3 and TRBJ2-7; D is perhaps TRBD1 (6 bases). The CDR3 spans 13 residues. V gave up 4 bases and J gave up 0 bases, with 7 bases separating them. Looked up from germline, CDR1 is ENHRY and CDR2 is SYGVKD. CDR3 nucleotide sequence: TGTGCCATCAGTGCGGACAGCTCCTACGAGCAGTACTTC. As protein: CAISADSSYEQYF.

This clonotype was detected only a few times. The rearrangement links TRBV5-4 to TRBJ2-7; 13 nucleotides agree with TRBD2. Germline CDR1 SGHNT, CDR2 YYREEE (reference sequence). This CDR3 region has 15 residues. Trimming removed 4 bases from V and 7 bases from J; junction bases left unmatched: 8. The DNA of the CDR3 is TGTGCCAGCAGCATGGGACTAGCGGGGACCGGTGAGCAGTACTTC. Translated: CASSMGLAGTGEQYF.

In its sample, this clonotype ranks as medium-sized (0.01 to 0.1%). V usage is TRBV24-1 and J usage is TRBJ2-3; TRBD1 matches 9 bases. CDR3 size: 17 residues. Per the germline V gene, CDR1 is KGHDR and CDR2 is SFDVKD. Trimming took 3 bases from V and 8 from J; bases not matched to a gene: 14. The CDR3 sequence is CATSDRAPGQGDGTQYF. CDR3 bases: TGTGCCACCAGTGATCGCGCCCCGGGACAGGGAGACGGTACGCAGTATTTT.

This clonotype was detected ten times or more. The rearrangement links TRBV7-6 to TRBJ2-3; TRBD2 is a possible D gene (7 bases). The germline CDR1 and CDR2 sequences are SGHVS and FNYEAQ. The CDR3 length is 13 residues. V was clipped by 8 bases and J by 6 bases, with 15 bases between them. The CDR3 loop reads CASSGRGGDTQYF. In nucleotides, the CDR3 is TGTGCCAGCTCGGGCAGGGGAGGGGATACGCAGTATTTT. Full variable domain (rest looked up from reference TRBV7-6 and TRBJ2-3): GAGVSQSPRYKVTKRGQDVALRCDPISGHVSLYWYRQALGQGPEFLTYFNYEAQQDKSGLPNDRFSAERPEGSISTLTIQRTEQRDSAMYRCASSGRGGDTQYFGPGTRLTVL.

The sample holds many counts of this clonotype. The rearrangement links TRBV4-3 to TRBJ2-2, with 9 bases identical to TRBD2. The CDR3 extends over 17 amino acids. Germline CDR1 and CDR2: LGHNA and YSLEER. The trim removed 0 bases at V and 8 bases at J, leaving 10 bases unmatched. The CDR3: CASSQEVRGGARGELFF. CDR3 bases: TGCGCCAGCAGCCAAGAGGTCCGCGGGGGGGCCAGGGGGGAGCTGTTTTTT.

The chain combines TRBV12-3 or TRBV12-4 with TRBJ2-3, with 7 bases lining up with TRBD2. Trimming took 1 base from V and 10 from J; bases not matched to a gene: 11. The CDR3 spans 15 residues. This chain's CDR3 is CASSLVPAGRVAQYF. The CDR3 region has the DNA TGTGCCAGCAGTTTAGTCCCAGCAGGGAGGGTCGCGCAGTATTTT.

The V gene is TRBV7-9, the J gene TRBJ1-6; TRBD1 might be the D (6 bases). CDR1 and CDR2 (germline): SEHNR, FQNEAQ (reference sequence). This CDR3 comprises 14 residues. Trimming removed 4 bases from V and 10 bases from J, with 14 bases in between. The CDR3 sequence is CASSSTGSWSPLHF. The CDR3 coding sequence is TGTGCCAGCAGCTCCACAGGGTCATGGTCACCCCTCCACTTT.

This clonotype was observed a few times. This chain joins TRBV5-6 and TRBJ1-2; D gene ambiguous. CDR1 is SGHDT, CDR2 YYEEEE, per germline. There are 11 residues in the CDR3. Trimming took off 6 bases at V and 5 bases at J, with 8 bases between the two ends. The CDR3, as DNA: TGTGCCAGCATCCAAGTATATGGCTACACCTTC. This translates into CASIQVYGYTF.

This clonotype was picked up many times. The chain employs TRBV4-2 and TRBJ2-1, with D tentatively TRBD2 (6 bases). This CDR3 has 14 residues. Trimming removed 1 base at V and 7 bases at J, with 11 bases between. The V gene's germline CDR1 is LGHNA and CDR2 YNFKEQ. CDR3 in amino acids: CASSQGTINNEQFF. DNA of the CDR3: TGTGCCAGCAGCCAAGGGACTATTAATAATGAGCAGTTCTTC.

Only a few counts were recorded for this clonotype. The chain is built from TRBV19 and TRBJ2-5, with D perhaps matching TRBD1 (5 bases). The CDR3 consists of 14 residues. V lost 7 bases to trimming and J lost 4 bases, with 16 bases between them. Looked up from germline, CDR1 is LNHDA and CDR2 is SQIVND (reference sequence). CDR3 residues: CASTQTGEGETQYF. The CDR3 DNA follows: TGTGCCAGTACACAAACAGGAGAAGGAGAGACCCAGTACTTC.

This clonotype was counted many times. The rearrangement joins TRBV28 to TRBJ2-5; TRBD2 aligns across 7 bases. Germline trimming cut 3 bases from V and 2 bases from J; bases unmatched to any gene: 9. Germline V gene lookup returns CDR1 MDHEN and CDR2 SYDVKM. The CDR3 spans 16 residues. Written as DNA, the CDR3 is TGTGCCAGCAGTTTTTGGGCTAGCGGCAAACAAGAGACCCAGTACTTC. Translating gives CASSFWASGKQETQYF.

This clonotype was seen many times. The V and J genes are TRBV4-3 and TRBJ2-1; 11 bases line up with TRBD1. The ends lost 1 base at V and 5 bases at J; junction bases unmatched: 4. Per germline, CDR1 LGHNA and CDR2 YSLEER. CDR3 length: 16 residues. The CDR3 sequence: CASSQVTGQGDNEQFF. CDR3 nucleotides: TGCGCCAGCAGCCAAGTTACGGGACAGGGGGACAATGAGCAGTTCTTC.